This record looks at one T cell receptor (beta chain) sequence and its context. The antigen is not known. The data were obtained in a study of shared clonotypes between healthy human individuals. 200 ng DNA, tens of thousands of T cell genomes, went into each sorted-subset replicate PCR. Clones were read by immunoSEQ multiplex PCR, and TCRdb kept only the in-frame ones, dropping some. The data show 150,000 to 200,000 clones, approximately 92% seen once. Study-wide results and limits: Naive subsets usually exceeded memory subsets in estimated richness. Even with large depth, rarefaction showed that sorted-subset sequencing was incomplete.

The sequence derives from a woman in her thirties in good health. Sample: naive CD4+ T cells sorted from blood. The subset is: CD45RA+ positively selected.

In DNA form, the CDR3 reads TGCGCCAGCAGCCCCCGAGGGGTCGCCTACAATGAGCAGTTCTTC. Translation gives CASSPRGVAYNEQFF. The gene calls are TRBV4-1 and TRBJ2-1, with D tentatively TRBD1 or TRBD2 (5 bases each). With 4 bases removed from V and 2 bases from J, the gap between germline ends came to 12 bases. Germline V gene sequence: CDR1 MGHRA, CDR2 YSYEKL. This CDR3 has 15 amino acids.